The rows below give T cell receptor beta chains drawn from one sample of a study of blood T cells in healthy people across ages. A single record per CDR3 protein comes from TCRdb applying MiXCR to the 5' RACE reads. Of some 760,000 distinct CDR3 sequences in the sample, about 25% were seen once. The data also belong to a second study, concerning T cells of mothers and their children.

The sequenced material came from blood. All receptors come from a boy younger than 18 in good health. CDR3s include the opening cysteine and the closing phenylalanine or tryptophan. Fields, in order: J gene, clone size, CDR3 length, D gene, V gene, CDR3 protein, CDR3 DNA. A D gene is named only where the DNA matches it firmly. For some rows the clone size is stated as once, few or many, or as a class when expanded; others skip it.

j_gene: TRBJ2-1; abundance: -; len: 18; d_gene: TRBD1; v_gene: TRBV7-6; CDR3aa: CASSSLGVGQGVYNEQFF; CDR3nt: TGTGCCAGCAGCTCACTGGGTGTTGGACAGGGGGTTTACAATGAGCAGTTCTTC
j_gene: TRBJ2-5; abundance: many; len: 17; d_gene: TRBD2; v_gene: TRBV9; CDR3aa: CASSVGSSGRAEETQYF; CDR3nt: TGTGCCAGCAGCGTAGGGTCTAGCGGGAGGGCCGAGGAGACCCAGTACTTC
j_gene: TRBJ2-7; abundance: many; len: 13; d_gene: -; v_gene: TRBV6-6; CDR3aa: CASSYSTGYEQYF; CDR3nt: TGTGCCAGCAGTTACTCGACAGGCTACGAGCAGTACTTC
j_gene: TRBJ2-5; abundance: -; len: 17; d_gene: -; v_gene: TRBV15; CDR3aa: CATSRGNIGSVGETQYF; CDR3nt: TGTGCCACCAGCAGGGGTAACATCGGGAGTGTCGGGGAGACCCAGTACTTC
j_gene: TRBJ2-2; abundance: many; len: 16; d_gene: TRBD2; v_gene: TRBV6-4; CDR3aa: CASSDGTSGGTGELFF; CDR3nt: TGTGCCAGCAGTGACGGGACTAGCGGGGGAACCGGGGAGCTGTTTTTT
j_gene: TRBJ1-2; abundance: few; len: 13; d_gene: -; v_gene: TRBV4-3; CDR3aa: CASSQGQSYGYTF; CDR3nt: TGTGCCAGCAGCCAAGGACAGAGCTATGGCTACACCTTC
j_gene: TRBJ2-1; abundance: many; len: 14; d_gene: TRBD1; v_gene: TRBV7-3; CDR3aa: CASSLGQGPNEQFF; CDR3nt: TGTGCCAGCAGCTTGGGACAGGGGCCAAATGAGCAGTTCTTC
j_gene: TRBJ2-5; abundance: -; len: 15; d_gene: TRBD1; v_gene: TRBV4-1; CDR3aa: CASSQGQGVGETQYF; CDR3nt: TGCGCCAGCAGCCAAGGACAGGGGGTCGGGGAGACCCAGTACTTC
j_gene: TRBJ2-7; abundance: -; len: 15; d_gene: TRBD1; v_gene: TRBV3-1; CDR3aa: CASSPRDRSPYEQYF; CDR3nt: TGTGCCAGCAGCCCGCGGGACAGGTCACCCTACGAGCAGTACTTC
j_gene: TRBJ1-1; abundance: few; len: 14; d_gene: -; v_gene: TRBV12-3/TRBV12-4; CDR3aa: CASSLASGNTEAFF; CDR3nt: TGTGCCAGCAGTTTGGCCAGCGGGAACACTGAAGCTTTCTTT